The source of this TCR beta chain is a study of beta chain features in type 1 diabetes. General study points: Researchers reported that naive, central memory and Treg TCRB repertoires appeared more similar in patients than in healthy donors. cDNA sequencing could over-represent cells with high TCR expression. TCRB rearrangement may or may not be influenced by HLA type; here this remained unresolved.

This clone occurred a few times. Its antigen remains unidentified. The germline CDR1 and CDR2 sequences are SGHNT and YYREEE (reference sequence). The CDR3 is 14 amino acids. V was shortened by 3 bases and J by 2 bases, with 12 bases between the two germline ends. Expressed TCRB transcripts were sequenced because the entire RNA isolate underwent reverse transcription. The method was immunoSEQ multiplex PCR; TCRdb's version includes in-frame clones alone and lacks a portion of them. The sample shows 300,000 to 450,000 clones, around an eighth of them seen only once. Each of the sorted populations had a purity greater than 95%.

The sequence came from a man between 18 and 29 years old in good health. The chain is built from TRBV5-4 and TRBJ2-7; D may be TRBD2 (5 bases). The sample comprised naive CD4+ T cells from blood. The CDR3 loop is CASSSRGNPYEQYF. CDR3 in DNA: TGTGCCAGCAGCTCCCGGGGAAATCCCTACGAGCAGTACTTC.